This T cell receptor beta chain was sequenced for a study of blood T cell repertoires in COVID-19. Overall study context: The United States, Italy and Spain provided the acute and convalescent COVID-19 samples.

In the authors' workflow: Nucleated cell counts were estimated from reference gene primer amplification. TCRdb's table, derived via immunoSEQ multiplex PCR, lists solely in-frame clones and lacks some. That table supplies the V and J calls and clone size; D and trimming were determined from the DNA. The profile shows fewer than 90,000 clones, 84% of them singletons. The V segment lost 3 bases and the J segment 7 bases; nucleotides outside the gene matches: 5. Germline values: CDR1 KGHSH, CDR2 LQKENI. The CDR3 totals 14 residues. What was sequenced was peripheral blood. V usage is TRBV18 and J usage is TRBJ1-2; 10 bases line up with TRBD1. This TCR came from a man in his 70s with acute or convalescent COVID-19. The CDR3 is CASSPGTGDRGYTF. For the CDR3, the DNA is TGTGCCAGCTCACCCGGGACAGGGGACCGTGGCTACACCTTC.